This T cell receptor (beta chain) came from a study of blood T cell repertoires in COVID-19. Overall study context: The United States, Italy and Spain provided the acute and convalescent COVID-19 samples. The analysed material was cDNA or gDNA that came from T cells, B-cell-depleted T cells, or PBMCs.

The CDR3 has 13 amino acids. The V segment lost 2 bases and the J segment 10 bases; nucleotides outside the gene matches: 3. This clone has just one count. As processed by the authors: By means of reference gene primer amplification, nucleated cell counts were estimated. Method: immunoSEQ multiplex PCR; TCRdb's copy keeps in-frame clones and lacks some. That table furnishes V, J and clone size, whereas the DNA furnished D and trimming. The sample lists about 93,000 clones, 75% to 90% seen once, with roughly 5% in the top ten. The specimen sequenced was peripheral blood. The TCR originated in a man between 60 and 75 years old with COVID-19, enrolled during active disease. V gene TRBV12-3 or TRBV12-4 combines with J gene TRBJ2-1, with 9 bases lining up with TRBD2. Here the CDR3 DNA reads TGTGCCAGCAGTTTAATGGCGGGGGGGGAGCAGTTCTTC. Protein sequence: CASSLMAGGEQFF.